What follows are 17 T cell receptor beta chains derived from one specimen sequenced in a study of T-cell reconstitution after alpha-beta-depleted transplantation in children. Unique molecular identifiers featured in how the TCRbeta library was prepared. TCRdb reanalysed the PCR reads using MiXCR and keeps one entry per CDR3 protein. In the table there are almost 500,000 distinct CDR3 sequences, 8% to 11% of which are singletons. The sequenced sample was PBMCs, obtained before TCRalphabeta/CD19-depleted stem cell transplant. Receptor source: a child between 2 and 9 years old with inherited bone marrow failure, due to receive a stem cell transplant.

This clonotype showed up many times. The chain employs TRBV20-1 and TRBJ2-7; TRBD1 agrees at 12 bases. J gave up 0 bases and V 3 bases, and 15 bases lay outside the gene matches. Germline V gene sequence: CDR1 DFQATT, CDR2 SNEGSKA (reference sequence). This CDR3 has 19 amino acids. Written as DNA, the CDR3 is TGCAGTGCTAGTGTGAGGGGACAGGGGGCAGCTTATTCCTCCTACGAGCAGTACTTC. Its translation is CSASVRGQGAAYSSYEQYF.

This clonotype has at least ten counts. The chain combines TRBV10-2 with TRBJ2-7, with 7 bases matching TRBD1. CDR1 and CDR2 from the germline V gene are WSHSY and SAAADI. This CDR3 contains 15 residues. V dropped 4 bases and J dropped 5; count of bases not matched to a gene: 11. The CDR3 region is CASSGFVGTDHEQYF. CDR3 DNA sequence: TGCGCCAGCAGTGGGTTTGTCGGGACAGACCACGAGCAGTACTTC.

This clonotype was detected ten times or more. V usage is TRBV7-2 and J usage is TRBJ1-5; D not resolved. The length of the CDR3 is 12 residues. Trimming pared 5 bases from V and 9 bases from J, leaving 11 bases between. Germline V gene lookup returns CDR1 SGHTA and CDR2 FQGNSA. CDR3 loop: CASSRVQWPQHF. The CDR3 DNA is TGTGCCAGCAGCCGAGTTCAATGGCCCCAGCATTTT.

J is TRBJ2-1 and V is TRBV6-5; TRBD2 matches 8 bases. The CDR3 covers 16 residues. The junction had 6 bases not matched to a gene; V was cut back by 0 bases and J by 5 bases. Germline lookup yields CDR1 MNHEY and CDR2 SVGAGI. The CDR3 DNA reads TGTGCCAGCAGTTACTCGATCCGGGAGGGTCACAATGAGCAGTTCTTC. Translating it yields CASSYSIREGHNEQFF.

In this sample, this clonotype turned up many times. The chain uses TRBV14 and TRBJ2-5; the D is unclear. Looked up from germline, CDR1 is SGHDN and CDR2 is FVKESK. The CDR3 spans 12 residues. The ends were cut back, 0 bases at V and 6 bases at J, with 5 bases in the middle. The CDR3 coding sequence is TGTGCCAGCAGCCAAGAAGCGAAGACCCAGTACTTC. Its translation: CASSQEAKTQYF.

This clonotype was seen repeatedly, ten times or more. This rearrangement joins TRBV12-3 or TRBV12-4 to TRBJ2-1, with D perhaps given as TRBD1 or TRBD2 (6 bases each). This CDR3 region has 16 residues. Trimming cost V 7 bases and J 2 bases, with 18 bases left between them. For the CDR3, the DNA is TGTGCCAGCACCCCTGGGGGGCACCCACCCTACAATGAGCAGTTCTTC. Amino acids: CASTPGGHPPYNEQFF.

In its sample, this clonotype was seen many times. The chain combines TRBV5-6 with TRBJ1-2, with 12 bases aligning to TRBD1. Germline lookup yields CDR1 SGHDT and CDR2 YYEEEE. J gave up 5 bases and V 4 bases, and 6 bases lay outside the gene matches. There are 15 residues in the CDR3. The CDR3 loop reads CASSRDRGRGYGYTF. The CDR3 nucleotides read TGTGCCAGCAGCCGGGACAGGGGGCGCGGGTATGGCTACACCTTC.

V is TRBV7-8 and J is TRBJ2-2; 10 bases map to TRBD2. Germline-derived CDR1 and CDR2 are SGHVS and FQNEAQ. V lost 5 bases to trimming and J lost 11 bases; unmatched junction nucleotides: 17. CDR3 length: 17 amino acids. In nucleotides, the CDR3 is TGTGCCAGCAGCCCTTCCTCTAGCGGGAGTCCCTCACGCGAGCTGTTTTTT. Translated, it gives CASSPSSSGSPSRELFF. The entire variable domain, with the rest obtained from reference TRBV7-8 and TRBJ2-2, is as follows: GAGVSQSPRYKVAKRGQDVALRCDPISGHVSLFWYQQALGQGPEFLTYFQNEAQLDKSGLPSDRFFAERPEGSVSTLKIQRTQQEDSAVYLCASSPSSSGSPSRELFFGEGSRLTVL.

This clonotype came up many times. This chain joins TRBV9 and TRBJ2-1; 8 bases match TRBD2. After removal of 3 bases from V and 10 bases from J, the junction contained 9 bases not matched to a gene. Germline V gives CDR1 SGDLS, CDR2 YYNGEE. The CDR3 runs to 14 residues. The CDR3 DNA reads as TGTGCCAGCAGCGCGGCGGGAGGATCGGGGGAGCAGTTCTTC. Protein product: CASSAAGGSGEQFF. Using reference TRBV9 and TRBJ2-1 for the parts outside the CDR3, the full variable domain is DSGVTQTPKHLITATGQRVTLRCSPRSGDLSVYWYQQSLDQGLQFLIQYYNGEERAKGNILERFSAQQFPDLHSELNLSSLELGDSALYFCASSAAGGSGEQFFGPGTRLTVL.

This chain connects TRBV29-1 to TRBJ2-1, with D uncertain. Trimming cost V 2 bases and J 16 bases, with 12 bases left between them. Germline V lookup: CDR1 SQVTM, CDR2 ANQGSEA. There are 10 residues in the CDR3. The CDR3 region is CSVESQREFF. DNA for the CDR3: TGCAGCGTTGAATCCCAACGAGAATTCTTC.

There are many counts of this clonotype. This chain links TRBV20-1 with TRBJ2-1; D unclear. This CDR3 comprises 14 residues. The V and J ends lost 0 bases and 9 bases respectively, with 15 bases between them. The germline CDR1 and CDR2 sequences are DFQATT and SNEGSKA (reference sequence). CDR3 sequence: CSARDHTVLVEQFF. The DNA of the CDR3 is TGCAGTGCTAGAGATCATACGGTGCTCGTTGAGCAGTTCTTC.

The chain recombines TRBV5-1 with TRBJ2-7; 10 bases fit TRBD2. V was pared by 3 bases and J by 3 bases, with 6 bases of the junction left unmatched. Germline V gene data show CDR1 as SGHRS and CDR2 as YFSETQ. This CDR3 has 15 amino acids. The CDR3 DNA is TGCGCCAGCAGCTCCCGGACTAGCGGCTTCTACGAGCAGTACTTC. Amino acids: CASSSRTSGFYEQYF.

This clonotype came up a few times. The rearrangement joins TRBV28 to TRBJ1-2, with 7 bases fitting TRBD1. The junction had 9 bases not matched to a gene; V was cut back by 6 bases and J by 5 bases. From germline, CDR1 is MDHEN and CDR2 SYDVKM. The CDR3 totals 14 residues. The CDR3, as DNA: TGTGCCAGCAGGCGGTCGGACAGGCGGTATGGCTACACCTTC. Translating gives CASRRSDRRYGYTF.

The chain has TRBV5-6 and TRBJ1-5; D is ambiguous. Germline-derived CDR1 and CDR2 are SGHDT and YYEEEE. This CDR3 has 15 amino acids. The germline V and J ends were trimmed by 3 bases and 7 bases, with 17 bases remaining between them. The CDR3 DNA sequence: TGTGCCAGCAGCTCATACTGTGGAGGAAGGCAGCCCCAGCATTTT. Residues: CASSSYCGGRQPQHF.

Concerning this clonotype itself: A much larger clone is a single base away; this may be a read error. V and J are TRBV4-2 and TRBJ1-1; no reliable D call. This CDR3 has 15 residues. The germline CDR1 and CDR2 sequences are LGHNA and YNFKEQ. DNA of the CDR3: TGTGCCAGCAGCCAAGGGTTTGAGGGTAAAACTGACGCTTTCTTT. Protein: CASSQGFEGKTDAFF.

About this clonotype: Just one base apart from a much larger clone, this may be a read error. The V gene is TRBV5-5, the J gene TRBJ2-7; no definite D call. This CDR3 has 13 amino acids. Germline values: CDR1 SGHKS, CDR2 YYEKEE (reference sequence). CDR3 DNA: TGTGCCAGCAGCGAGACACCATCCTACGGGCAGTACTTC. Protein: CASSETPSYGQYF.

This clonotype was counted many times. This chain links TRBV6-2 or TRBV6-3 with TRBJ2-7, with no clear D. Between the trimmed V and J ends, which lost 5 bases and 5 bases, there was a span of 7 bases. The CDR3 contains 11 residues. The germline CDR1 and CDR2 sequences are MNHEY and SVGEGT. Written as DNA, the CDR3 is TGTGCCAGCAGTGCTCACCACGAGCAGTACTTC. It encodes CASSAHHEQYF.